These 13 T cell receptor beta chains originate from one sample sequenced in a study of molecular identifiers for immune sequencing clone quantification. TCRdb processed the PCR reads anew with MiXCR; each CDR3 protein has one entry. The data show about 320,000 distinct CDR3 sequences, roughly 23% seen once. The sequencing sample was made of naive CD8+ T cells from blood, with Jurkat cell RNA spiked in. Subset noted: FACS-sorted CD8+CD4-CCR7+CD45RA+ naive T cells. The source of these receptors is a human donor in good health. Some libraries in this study had Jurkat cell RNA spiked in.

About this clonotype: A read error is possible here, since a much larger clone lies one base away. The chain is built from TRBV12-3 or TRBV12-4 and TRBJ2-1; D is perhaps TRBD1 or TRBD2 (5 bases each). V lost 5 bases, J lost 4 bases, and 15 bases lay in between. The CDR3 runs 15 residues. The CDR3 sequence is CASSTGAGLYNEQFF. CDR3 in DNA: TGTGCCAGCAGTACCGGGGCAGGGCTATACAATGAGCAGTTCTTC.

The chain carries TRBV12-5 and TRBJ1-5; maybe TRBD1 (5 bases). Germline V lookup: CDR1 LGHNT, CDR2 FRNRAP. The CDR3 covers 15 residues. V lost 2 bases to trimming and J lost 7 bases, with 15 bases between them. CDR3 amino acids: CASGLTPGTTQPQHF. The CDR3 DNA follows: TGTGCTAGTGGTTTGACACCAGGGACGACACAGCCCCAGCATTTT.

The genes are TRBV29-1 and TRBJ2-7; 9 bases match TRBD2. This CDR3 spans 13 amino acids. CDR1 is SQVTM, CDR2 ANQGSEA, per germline. The junction had 9 bases not matched to a gene; V was cut back by 6 bases and J by 6 bases. CDR3 in DNA: TGCAGCGTCGAGTCTAGCGGGAATTTCGAGCAGTACTTC. Translating it yields CSVESSGNFEQYF.

Notes on this clonotype: The junction does not match germline at one end; this may be a read error. The J gene is TRBJ2-5, the V gene TRBV11-2; D remains unclear. Germline CDR1 reads SGHAT; CDR2 reads FQNNGV. CDR3 length equals 14 residues. The CDR3 sequence is CASSPPSAREAQYF. As DNA, the CDR3 is TGTGCCAGCAGCCCCCCGTCTGCTCGAGAGGCCCAGTACTTC.

This clonotype was detected many times. The rearrangement uses TRBV28 and TRBJ2-7; 14 positions match TRBD2. CDR1 MDHEN and CDR2 SYDVKM come from the germline V gene. J gave up 4 bases and V 6 bases, and 14 bases lay outside the gene matches. The CDR3 contains 18 residues. The CDR3: CASSRPSGTSGGLYEQYF. CDR3 bases: TGTGCCAGCAGCCGCCCATCCGGGACTAGCGGGGGCCTTTACGAGCAGTACTTC.

This clonotype has a count of ten or more. The chain is built from TRBV29-1 and TRBJ2-3, with D possibly TRBD2 on 5 matching bases. V was trimmed by 8 bases and J by 2 bases, leaving 14 bases between them. From germline, CDR1 is SQVTM and CDR2 ANQGSEA. The CDR3 totals 13 residues. The CDR3 nucleotides read TGCAGCTCCTGGGGAGAGGACACAGATACGCAGTATTTT. Translated: CSSWGEDTDTQYF.

This clonotype was counted at least ten times. The V and J genes are TRBV12-3 or TRBV12-4 and TRBJ2-3, with 11 positions matching TRBD2. V lost 4 bases, J lost 5 bases, and 8 bases stayed unmatched. The CDR3 is made up of 16 amino acids. CDR3 protein: CASSSWTSGLVDTQYF. CDR3 DNA: TGTGCCAGCAGTTCATGGACTAGCGGGCTCGTAGATACGCAGTATTTT.

This clonotype was observed at least ten times. The chain has TRBV11-3 and TRBJ2-2, with 7 bases that match TRBD2. CDR3 length: 16 amino acids. After removal of 2 bases from V and 1 base from J, the junction contained 4 bases not matched to a gene. Looked up from germline, CDR1 is SGHNT and CDR2 is YENEEA. The CDR3 is CASSLKLAMNTGELFF. The DNA for the CDR3 is TGTGCCAGCAGCTTAAAACTAGCGATGAACACCGGGGAGCTGTTTTTT.

The chain's CDR3 is CASSEGSVARSYEQYF. The CDR3 DNA follows: TGTGCCAGCAGCGAGGGGTCAGTGGCGCGGTCCTACGAGCAGTACTTC. The chain combines TRBV12-3 or TRBV12-4 with TRBJ2-7; perhaps D is TRBD1 or TRBD2 (5 bases each). The CDR3 is 16 amino acids. Deletions cut 6 bases from V and 1 base from J, with 19 bases between.

On this clonotype itself: With a much larger clone just one base away, this may be a read error. This chain joins TRBV5-6 and TRBJ2-1; the D call may be TRBD1 or TRBD2 (6 bases each). The germline gives CDR1 SGHDT, CDR2 YYEEEE. This CDR3 is 15 amino acids long. V was cut by 4 bases and J by 5 bases, with 16 bases left in between. CDR3 DNA: TGTGCCAGCAGCCCAGGCCCGGGGGCCCACAATGAGCAGTTCTTC. Translating gives CASSPGPGAHNEQFF.

The table lists this clonotype with a count of one. The CDR3 does not close with the conserved phenylalanine or tryptophan, likely indicating a read error. V is TRBV7-6 and J is TRBJ2-3; 15 nucleotides match TRBD2. The germline V gene encodes CDR1 SGHVS and CDR2 FNYEAQ. This CDR3 comprises 19 residues. J lost 0 bases, V lost 5 bases, and 9 bases had no gene match. The CDR3 DNA sequence: TGTGCCAGCAGCATAGGGACTAGCGGGAGGCGAGCTAGCACAGATACGCAGTATCTT. Translation: CASSIGTSGRRASTDTQYL.

This clonotype was seen more than once but under ten times. The CDR3 protein is CASSYYLRQPQHF. CDR3 in DNA: TGTGCCAGCAGTTACTACTTGAGGCAGCCCCAGCATTTT. This chain uses TRBV6-2 or TRBV6-3 with TRBJ1-5; D uncertain. CDR1 is MNHEY, CDR2 SVGEGT, per germline. This CDR3 has 13 residues. The V gene lost 1 base and the J gene lost 7 bases, with 8 bases spanning the gap.

This clonotype was counted at least ten times. The CDR3 spells CASSSGRGLEQFF. The CDR3 DNA reads as TGTGCCAGCAGCTCAGGAAGGGGGCTTGAGCAGTTCTTC. J is TRBJ2-1 and V is TRBV5-6; 7 nucleotides align to TRBD1. There are 13 residues in the CDR3. The germline V gene has CDR1 SGHDT and CDR2 YYEEEE. The ends lost 3 bases at V and 9 bases at J; junction bases unmatched: 6.